The 30 T cell receptor beta chains below come from one sample, sequenced in a study of cytomegalovirus exposure and HLA in healthy donors. The PCR used 60 Vbeta and 13 Jbeta primers. Libraries were prepared by immunoSEQ multiplex PCR; TCRdb keeps only in-frame clonotypes and omits some of them. The data hold around 130,000 clones, with approximately 77% observed a single time. The sample comprised PBMCs. These receptors were collected from a woman aged 55-70 years in good health and CMV-seronegative.

This sequence joins TRBV11-2 and TRBJ1-3; maybe TRBD1 (5 bases). In germline, CDR1 is SGHAT, CDR2 FQNNGV. With 4 bases removed from V and 0 bases from J, the gap between germline ends came to 13 bases. The CDR3 covers 16 residues. Here the CDR3 DNA reads TGTGCCAGCAGCTCCGTGGACACCCACTCTGGAAACACCATATATTTT. This translates into CASSSVDTHSGNTIYF. Variable domain in full (rest from reference TRBV11-2 and TRBJ1-3): EAGVAQSPRYKIIEKRQSVAFWCNPISGHATLYWYQQILGQGPKLLIQFQNNGVVDDSQLPKDRFSAERLKGVDSTLKIQPAKLEDSAVYLCASSSVDTHSGNTIYFGEGSWLTVV.

This chain connects TRBV2 to TRBJ2-7, with 7 positions matching TRBD2. Germline V gene data show CDR1 as SNHLY and CDR2 as FYNNEI. This CDR3 contains 15 residues. V dropped 7 bases and J dropped 2; count of bases not matched to a gene: 11. The CDR3 protein is CASTLDGTKAYEQYF. DNA for the CDR3: TGTGCCAGCACCCTAGACGGGACTAAGGCCTACGAGCAGTACTTC.

V is TRBV4-1 and J is TRBJ1-6; D uncertain. The CDR3 contains 15 residues. CDR1 MGHRA and CDR2 YSYEKL come from the germline V gene. With 4 bases removed from V and 7 bases from J, the gap between germline ends came to 14 bases. The CDR3 region is CASSPGEGTNSPLHF. The CDR3 DNA follows: TGCGCCAGCAGCCCGGGCGAGGGCACGAATTCACCCCTCCACTTT.

The chain carries TRBV28 and TRBJ2-1, with D possibly matching TRBD2 (5 bases). The CDR3 has 14 residues. V lost 3 bases to trimming and J lost 10 bases, with 16 bases between them. Germline CDR1 is MDHEN and CDR2 is SYDVKM. The chain's CDR3 is CASSLSSEADEQFF. The CDR3 DNA is TGTGCCAGCAGTTTGTCTTCTGAAGCGGACGAGCAGTTCTTC.

The chain couples TRBV6-1 to TRBJ2-7; D perhaps matches TRBD2 (6 bases). The CDR3 extends over 19 amino acids. The V gene lost 0 bases and the J gene lost 2 bases, with 23 bases spanning the gap. Germline V gene lookup returns CDR1 MNHNS and CDR2 SASEGT. The CDR3 loop is CASSEAGSLRRGRAYEQYF. The DNA for the CDR3 is TGTGCCAGCAGTGAAGCAGGATCGCTTAGGAGGGGAAGAGCCTACGAGCAGTACTTC.

The genes are TRBV28 and TRBJ1-5; 9 bases align to TRBD1. CDR3 size: 15 residues. Trimming at V came to 6 bases and at J to 5 bases, leaving 8 bases not matched to a gene. CDR1 and CDR2 (germline): MDHEN, SYDVKM. Here the CDR3 DNA reads TGTGCCAGCAGACCCGGGACAGGGAATTATCAGCCCCAGCATTTT. Protein: CASRPGTGNYQPQHF.

The chain recombines TRBV23-1 with TRBJ2-1; 7 bases map to TRBD1. TRBV23-1 is assigned to the ORF class and has an uncertain function. Trimming took 9 bases from V and 5 from J; bases not matched to a gene: 10. The CDR3 is made up of 14 amino acids. The DNA of the CDR3 is TGCGCCAGTGACGACAGGGAACCCAACAATGAGCAGTTCTTC. Its translation is CASDDREPNNEQFF.

CDR3 residues: CASSLRQGRTEQFF. The CDR3 bases are TGTGCCAGCAGCTTAAGACAGGGTAGGACTGAGCAGTTCTTC. The chain couples TRBV7-3 to TRBJ2-1; 7 bases agree with TRBD1. Germline values: CDR1 SGHTA, CDR2 FQGTGA. The CDR3 totals 14 residues. V shed 1 base, J shed 9 bases, and the junction held 6 bases outside the gene matches.

This clone has a handful of counts. The CDR3 loop reads CASSLGTAADTQYF. DNA for the CDR3: TGTGCCAGTAGTCTCGGGACTGCGGCCGATACGCAGTATTTT. The V and J genes are TRBV19 and TRBJ2-3; D might be TRBD2 (6 bases). CDR3 length: 14 amino acids. Germline CDR1 LNHDA, CDR2 SQIVND (reference sequence). With 5 bases removed from V and 6 bases from J, the gap between germline ends came to 15 bases.

V is TRBV19 and J is TRBJ1-5; D is possibly TRBD1 (5 bases). The V and J ends lost 7 bases and 1 base respectively, with 17 bases between them. Germline loops: CDR1 LNHDA, CDR2 SQIVND (reference sequence). CDR3 length: 16 amino acids. CDR3 bases: TGTGCCAGTAACCAACTCCAGGGTATCAGCAATCAGCCCCAGCATTTT. Protein sequence: CASNQLQGISNQPQHF.

In the case of this clone: At one end the junction does not follow the germline gene, possibly because of a read error. The chain is built from TRBV18 and TRBJ1-5; D remains unclear. This CDR3 is built from 14 residues. Germline V lookup: CDR1 KGHSH, CDR2 LQKENI. The CDR3 bases are TGTGCCAGCTCACCATCGGCGGAGTGTAGGCCTTGCACTTTT. This encodes CASSPSAECRPCTF.

The J gene is TRBJ1-2, the V gene TRBV15, with 9 bases lining up with TRBD1. Per germline, CDR1 LNHNV and CDR2 YYDKDF (reference sequence). The length of the CDR3 is 15 residues. The V gene end was trimmed by 3 bases and the J gene end by 6 bases; junction bases not matched to a gene: 8. Written as DNA, the CDR3 is TGTGCCACCAGCAGCATTCCCCGGGACAGGGATGGCTACACCTTC. Its protein product is CATSSIPRDRDGYTF.

The chain recombines TRBV9 with TRBJ2-3; D uncertain. From germline, CDR1 is SGDLS and CDR2 YYNGEE. V was clipped by 4 bases and J by 0 bases, with 6 bases between them. The CDR3 sequence is 13 residues long. The CDR3 bases are TGTGCCAGCAGCTACTCTAGCACAGATACGCAGTATTTT. Its protein is CASSYSSTDTQYF.

This clone was seen only a few times. This rearrangement joins TRBV28 to TRBJ2-3; 12 nucleotides line up with TRBD2. CDR1 is MDHEN and CDR2 is SYDVKM in the germline V gene. The CDR3 is made up of 18 amino acids. J gave up 5 bases and V 6 bases, and 15 bases lay outside the gene matches. The chain's CDR3 is CASSYSILAGGPRDTQYF. The CDR3 coding sequence is TGTGCCAGCAGCTATTCTATTCTAGCGGGAGGGCCGAGAGATACGCAGTATTTT.

The V call is TRBV7-9, the J call TRBJ1-5; 7 bases line up with TRBD1. J lost 4 bases, V lost 1 base, and 4 bases had no gene match. The length of the CDR3 is 15 residues. The germline V gene has CDR1 SEHNR and CDR2 FQNEAQ (reference sequence). The CDR3 protein is CASSLVGRGNQPQHF. CDR3 DNA: TGTGCCAGCAGCTTAGTAGGCAGGGGGAATCAGCCCCAGCATTTT. Variable domain in full (rest from reference TRBV7-9 and TRBJ1-5): DTGVSQNPRHKITKRGQNVTFRCDPISEHNRLYWYRQTLGQGPEFLTYFQNEAQLEKSRLLSDRFSAERPKGSFSTLEIQRTEQGDSAMYLCASSLVGRGNQPQHFGDGTRLSIL.

This clone appeared a few times. The chain recombines TRBV18 with TRBJ2-6; no firm D call. Germline CDR1 and CDR2: KGHSH and LQKENI. V lost 3 bases and J 0 bases, leaving 3 bases between the germline ends. The CDR3 is 14 residues long. The CDR3 region is CASSPASGANVLTF. The CDR3 bases are TGTGCCAGCTCACCGGCCTCTGGGGCCAACGTCCTGACTTTC.

This clone has a single count. This sequence joins TRBV2 and TRBJ2-5; 9 nucleotides align to TRBD1. This CDR3 region has 13 residues. The germline gives CDR1 SNHLY, CDR2 FYNNEI. Trimming took 6 bases from V and 3 from J; bases not matched to a gene: 2. In nucleotides, the CDR3 is TGTGCCAGCAGGGGACAGGGTAAAGAGACCCAGTACTTC. It codes for CASRGQGKETQYF. Full variable domain (remainder filled in from reference TRBV2 and TRBJ2-5): EPEVTQTPSHQVTQMGQEVILRCVPISNHLYFYWYRQILGQKVEFLVSFYNNEISEKSEIFDDQFSVERPDGSNFTLKIRSTKLEDSAMYFCASRGQGKETQYFGPGTRLLVL.

The V call is TRBV30, the J call TRBJ1-5; TRBD1 aligns across 8 bases. Germline CDR1 and CDR2: GTSNPN and SVGIG (reference sequence). The CDR3 totals 16 residues. V lost 3 bases and J lost 6; bases outside the gene matches: 13. Here the CDR3 reads CAWSLQGQGASQPQHF. CDR3 nucleotides: TGTGCCTGGAGCCTACAAGGTCAGGGGGCGTCTCAGCCCCAGCATTTT.

The rearrangement uses TRBV5-1 and TRBJ1-6; 12 bases map to TRBD1. The CDR3 has 18 residues. V was pared by 0 bases and J by 7 bases, with 8 bases of the junction left unmatched. Germline V lookup: CDR1 SGHRS, CDR2 YFSETQ. The CDR3 DNA sequence: TGCGCCAGCAGCTTGGAGGGACAGGGGGCGCTTTGGAATTCACCCCTCCACTTT. Protein sequence: CASSLEGQGALWNSPLHF.

This chain's CDR3 is CATERGLQETQYF. As DNA, the CDR3 is TGTGCCACCGAACGGGGGTTGCAAGAGACCCAGTACTTC. The chain is built from TRBV6-1 and TRBJ2-5, with D possibly TRBD2 on 6 matching bases. Germline assignment: CDR1 MNHNS and CDR2 SASEGT. The CDR3 is 13 residues long. The V end lost 10 bases, the J end lost 2 bases, and 14 bases lay between the germline ends.

The J gene is TRBJ2-3, the V gene TRBV5-1; 7 positions match TRBD2. After removal of 3 bases from V and 4 bases from J, the junction contained 5 bases not matched to a gene. The CDR3 totals 14 residues. The germline gives CDR1 SGHRS, CDR2 YFSETQ. The CDR3 sequence is CASSSSGGPDTQYF. The CDR3 coding sequence is TGCGCCAGCAGCTCCTCGGGAGGACCAGATACGCAGTATTTT.

This clone occurred once. This chain joins TRBV28 and TRBJ1-1; 10 bases fit TRBD1. J was trimmed by 6 bases and V by 3 bases; bases with no gene match: 4. CDR1 and CDR2 (germline): MDHEN, SYDVKM. There are 14 residues in the CDR3. The CDR3 sequence: CASSLPTGGAEAFF. The CDR3 region has the DNA TGTGCCAGCAGTTTGCCGACAGGGGGCGCTGAAGCTTTCTTT. The variable domain in full, completed from reference TRBV28 and TRBJ1-1, reads DVKVTQSSRYLVKRTGEKVFLECVQDMDHENMFWYRQDPGLGLRLIYFSYDVKMKEKGDIPEGYSVSREKKERFSLILESASTNQTSMYLCASSLPTGGAEAFFGQGTRLTVV.

This clone has only a few counts. This rearrangement joins TRBV30 to TRBJ2-5; D is perhaps TRBD2 (6 bases). Trimming left V 0 bases short and J 5 bases short, with 16 bases between. This CDR3 has 15 amino acids. The germline V gene has CDR1 GTSNPN and CDR2 SVGIG (reference sequence). The chain's CDR3 is CAWSVTSSRGETQYF. The CDR3 DNA sequence: TGTGCCTGGAGTGTAACTAGCTCAAGAGGGGAGACCCAGTACTTC.

V is TRBV27 and J is TRBJ2-3, with TRBD2 matching over 7 bases. V was clipped by 4 bases and J by 4 bases; unmatched bases: 8. This CDR3 region has 15 residues. The germline V gene encodes CDR1 MNHEY and CDR2 SMNVEV (reference sequence). CDR3 nucleotide sequence: TGTGCCAGCAGTTGGGAGGGCAGGCAATCAGATACGCAGTATTTT. The encoded protein is CASSWEGRQSDTQYF.

This chain links TRBV28 with TRBJ2-5; TRBD2 agrees at 10 bases. The tail of the sequence fits TRBJ2-7 better, so the J call may be wrong. Germline V lookup: CDR1 MDHEN, CDR2 SYDVKM. The CDR3 sequence is 17 residues long. CDR3 region: CASSSPRIAGGSYEQYF. As DNA, the CDR3 is TGTGCCAGCAGTTCACCCCGGATAGCGGGGGGTTCCTACGAGCAGTACTTC.

This clone was seen only once. The genes are TRBV7-9 and TRBJ1-1; TRBD1 matches 7 bases. The junction had 5 bases not matched to a gene; V was cut back by 6 bases and J by 10 bases. This CDR3 region has 11 residues. Germline loops: CDR1 SEHNR, CDR2 FQNEAQ (reference sequence). CDR3 protein: CASSFTGVAFF. Here the CDR3 DNA reads TGTGCCAGCAGTTTTACAGGGGTAGCTTTCTTT.

CDR3 amino acids: CASSPWDSQVELFF. The CDR3 coding sequence is TGTGCCAGTAGTCCGTGGGACTCACAGGTAGAGCTGTTTTTT. The V and J genes are TRBV19 and TRBJ2-2, with D possibly TRBD2 on 6 matching bases. The V end was cut by 5 bases, the J end by 11 bases, with 18 bases between. This CDR3 region has 14 residues. Looked up from germline, CDR1 is LNHDA and CDR2 is SQIVND (reference sequence).

The V call is TRBV30, the J call TRBJ2-7; D is possibly TRBD2 (7 bases). The CDR3 loop spans 11 amino acids. Trimming shortened V by 4 bases and J by 6 bases, and 10 bases separated the two germline ends. Germline V gives CDR1 GTSNPN, CDR2 SVGIG (reference sequence). The CDR3, as DNA: TGTGCCTGGATGGGAGGGGGCGAGCAGTACTTC. Translated, it gives CAWMGGGEQYF.

The table lists this clone with a few counts. The chain couples TRBV7-3 to TRBJ2-6, with TRBD1 matching over 9 bases. Unmatched junction bases numbered 11, after V lost 5 bases and J lost 0 bases. The germline CDR1 and CDR2 sequences are SGHTA and FQGTGA. This CDR3 region has 19 residues. The CDR3 nucleotides are TGTGCCAGCAGCCCGGACCGACAGGGGGTCCTCTCTGGGGCCAACGTCCTGACTTTC. Its translation is CASSPDRQGVLSGANVLTF. Variable domain in full (rest from reference TRBV7-3 and TRBJ2-6): GAGVSQTPSNKVTEKGKYVELRCDPISGHTALYWYRQSLGQGPEFLIYFQGTGAADDSGLPNDRFFAVRPEGSVSTLKIQRTERGDSAVYLCASSPDRQGVLSGANVLTFGAGSRLTVL.

V is TRBV27 and J is TRBJ2-5, with TRBD2 identical over 14 bases. The CDR3 sequence is 18 residues long. V was clipped by 5 bases and J by 4 bases; unmatched bases: 12. Germline V gives CDR1 MNHEY, CDR2 SMNVEV (reference sequence). In DNA form, the CDR3 reads TGTGCCAGCAGTAGGACTAGCGGGAGGCCAGTGCTGGCAGAGACCCAGTACTTC. Translated, it gives CASSRTSGRPVLAETQYF.